The 5 T cell receptor beta chains below come from one sample, sequenced in a study of blood T cell repertoires in COVID-19. Only in-frame clones appear in the TCRdb table, and some are missing; sequencing was by immunoSEQ multiplex PCR. Among roughly 260,000 clones listed, 80% to 90% were seen once. Sequencing was done on a sample of PBMCs or T cells enriched from blood (not recorded which). The receptors derive from a woman aged 45-65 years who had recovered from COVID-19.

J is TRBJ2-5 and V is TRBV7-9; 7 bases are a match to TRBD2. The germline gives CDR1 SEHNR, CDR2 FQNEAQ (reference sequence). CDR3 length: 12 amino acids. Trimming took 5 bases from V and 5 from J; bases not matched to a gene: 2. CDR3 protein: CASSIGGETQYF. The CDR3 bases are TGTGCCAGCAGCATCGGGGGGGAGACCCAGTACTTC.

This sequence joins TRBV24-1 and TRBJ2-7; D may be TRBD2 (6 bases). Germline values: CDR1 KGHDR, CDR2 SFDVKD. The CDR3 is 17 residues long. Trimming pared 4 bases from V and 3 bases from J, leaving 21 bases between. CDR3 amino acids: CATSDPFIPRRGYEQYF. As DNA, the CDR3 is TGTGCCACCAGTGACCCCTTTATCCCCCGGAGGGGCTACGAGCAGTACTTC.

The chain combines TRBV6-5 with TRBJ1-3, with D unresolved. Germline V lookup: CDR1 MNHEY, CDR2 SVGAGI. This CDR3 has 15 amino acids. Trimming took 6 bases from V and 3 from J, leaving 15 bases between them. This CDR3 is CASRMEADLGNTIYF. The CDR3, as DNA: TGTGCCAGCAGGATGGAGGCGGACCTTGGAAACACCATATATTTT.

This clone was counted once. This chain links TRBV28 with TRBJ1-1, with 8 bases identical to TRBD1. Germline CDR1 is MDHEN and CDR2 is SYDVKM. The CDR3 has 14 residues. The trim removed 6 bases at V and 2 bases at J, leaving 5 bases unmatched. CDR3 protein: CASRSGGLNTEAFF. CDR3 DNA: TGTGCCAGCAGATCAGGGGGCCTCAACACTGAAGCTTTCTTT.

This sequence joins TRBV19 and TRBJ1-1, with D possibly being TRBD1 (5 bases). Germline assignment: CDR1 LNHDA and CDR2 SQIVND (reference sequence). The CDR3 length is 15 residues. V was trimmed by 7 bases and J by 3 bases, leaving 18 bases between them. CDR3 in amino acids: CASTRTSQIHTEAFF. Written as DNA, the CDR3 is TGTGCCAGTACTCGGACATCCCAGATTCACACTGAAGCTTTCTTT.